A selection of T cell receptor beta chains follows, all from one sample in a study of radiotherapy plus CTLA-4 blockade in lung cancer. The repertoire was sequenced with immunoSEQ multiplex PCR; TCRdb's copy has only in-frame clones and lacks some. The top ten clones hold around 25% of a sample with about 43,000 clones, about two thirds of them seen once. Sequencing was performed on peripheral blood, taken from a patient treated with radiotherapy plus ipilimumab. The receptor set was obtained from a human donor with non-small cell lung cancer who had a partial response to radiotherapy plus ipilimumab. Each CDR3 is given with its conserved first and last residue. Each record gives: clone size, D gene, J gene, V gene, CDR3 DNA, CDR3 protein. The D gene is left open where the match is weak. Clone sizes are given selectively: once, few, many, or a class where the clone is expanded.

size: .; D: .; J: TRBJ2-1; V: TRBV15; DNA: TGTGCCACCAGCAGAGAGTCCGGACTAATTAATGAGCAGTTCTTC; CDR3: CATSRESGLINEQFF
size: .; D: TRBD1; J: TRBJ2-4; V: TRBV6-5; DNA: TGTGCCAGCAGCACAGGGGCGTCGGGGAACATTCAGTACTTC; CDR3: CASSTGASGNIQYF
size: .; D: .; J: TRBJ2-3; V: TRBV27; DNA: TGTGCCAGCAGGAGGAGCACAGATACGCAGTATTTT; CDR3: CASRRSTDTQYF
size: .; D: .; J: TRBJ2-3; V: TRBV7-9; DNA: TGTGCCAGCAGCGCCAGGGTGTCCCACACAGATACGCAGTATTTT; CDR3: CASSARVSHTDTQYF
size: once; D: .; J: TRBJ2-7; V: TRBV18; DNA: TGTGCCAGCTCACCACCAACAGCAAAGCACGAGCAGTACTTC; CDR3: CASSPPTAKHEQYF
size: .; D: TRBD1; J: TRBJ2-1; V: TRBV6-1; DNA: TGTGCCAGCAGTTCCGGACAGGGGGGTGAGCAGTTCTTC; CDR3: CASSSGQGGEQFF
size: .; D: TRBD1; J: TRBJ1-2; V: TRBV30; DNA: TGTGCCTGGAACCCCCCCCACAGGGGTGGTTATGGCTACACCTTC; CDR3: CAWNPPHRGGYGYTF
size: .; D: .; J: TRBJ2-2; V: TRBV29-1; DNA: TGCAGCGGGGGACAGAACACCGGGGAGCTGTTTTTT; CDR3: CSGGQNTGELFF
size: few; D: TRBD2; J: TRBJ2-1; V: TRBV5-1; DNA: TGCGCCAGCACATCGTTTGGGACTAGCGGGAGGGCCCATGAGCAGTTCTTC; CDR3: CASTSFGTSGRAHEQFF
size: .; D: .; J: TRBJ2-7; V: TRBV7-9; DNA: TGTGCCAGCAATGGACTGGTGGAGGGCGAGCAGTACTTC; CDR3: CASNGLVEGEQYF
size: few; D: .; J: TRBJ1-5; V: TRBV6-1; DNA: TGTGCCAGCCGATGGGGGGGTCAGCCCCAGCATTTT; CDR3: CASRWGGQPQHF
size: .; D: .; J: TRBJ1-5; V: TRBV7-8; DNA: TGTGCCAGCAGCCCGGGACACTGGAATCAGCCCCAGCATTTT; CDR3: CASSPGHWNQPQHF
size: .; D: .; J: TRBJ1-5; V: TRBV5-6; DNA: TGTGCCAGCAGCTTGAGGGAGCAGCCCCAGCATTTT; CDR3: CASSLREQPQHF
size: .; D: TRBD1; J: TRBJ1-2; V: TRBV6-1; DNA: TGTGCCAGCCAGCCGGGACAGGGGGATTATGGCTACACCTTC; CDR3: CASQPGQGDYGYTF
size: .; D: TRBD1; J: TRBJ1-1; V: TRBV2; DNA: TGTGCCAGCATTCTGACAGGGGGCCAACGGGCTTTCTTT; CDR3: CASILTGGQRAFF
size: .; D: TRBD1; J: TRBJ1-1; V: TRBV7-6; DNA: TGTGCCAGCAGCCCAGGACAGGGATGGACCGAAGCTTTCTTT; CDR3: CASSPGQGWTEAFF
size: .; D: TRBD2; J: TRBJ2-2; V: TRBV7-8; DNA: TGTGCCAGCCCCGTGGCGGGACTAGCGGGGGGCGGCACCGGGGAGCTGTTTTTT; CDR3: CASPVAGLAGGGTGELFF
size: .; D: TRBD2; J: TRBJ2-1; V: TRBV5-8; DNA: TGTGCCAGCAGCTTGGTCGGGAGGGCCTCGAATGAGCAGTTCTTC; CDR3: CASSLVGRASNEQFF
size: .; D: TRBD2; J: TRBJ2-7; V: TRBV7-2; DNA: TGTGCCAGCAGCCAGGGACTAGCGGGGGGCTACGAGCAGTACTTC; CDR3: CASSQGLAGGYEQYF
size: few; D: .; J: TRBJ1-4; V: TRBV5-1; DNA: TGCGCCAGCAGCTTGGGACAGAATGAAAAACTGTTTTTT; CDR3: CASSLGQNEKLFF
size: .; D: TRBD1; J: TRBJ1-5; V: TRBV28; DNA: TGTGCCAGCAGTTTCTTCGGTCAGGGGGATAGTAGCAATCAGCCCCAGCATTTT; CDR3: CASSFFGQGDSSNQPQHF
size: .; D: .; J: TRBJ1-1; V: TRBV7-3; DNA: TGTGCCAGCAGCTTACTGGGGGCGGAGAACACTGAAGCTTTCTTT; CDR3: CASSLLGAENTEAFF
size: many; D: TRBD1; J: TRBJ1-3; V: TRBV2; DNA: TGTGCCAGCGCCCGGGGACAGGCCAACACCATATATTTT; CDR3: CASARGQANTIYF
size: .; D: .; J: TRBJ1-1; V: TRBV11-2; DNA: TGTGCCAGCAGCCTTCACTTGAACACTGAAGCTTTCTTT; CDR3: CASSLHLNTEAFF
size: many; D: TRBD1; J: TRBJ2-7; V: TRBV10-2; DNA: TGCGCCAGCTCCGCGACAGGGCCACCCTACGAGCAGTACTTC; CDR3: CASSATGPPYEQYF
size: .; D: TRBD1; J: TRBJ2-3; V: TRBV13; DNA: TGTGCCAGCAGCCTCCGAACAGGGGGAGATACGCAGTATTTT; CDR3: CASSLRTGGDTQYF
size: few; D: TRBD2; J: TRBJ2-5; V: TRBV2; DNA: TGTGCCAGCAGTGTGGGGACTAGCCGGGAGACCCAGTACTTC; CDR3: CASSVGTSRETQYF
size: .; D: .; J: TRBJ2-7; V: TRBV7-3; DNA: TGTGCCAGCAGCTTATATGAGGGTGCAAAGCGGTACTTC; CDR3: CASSLYEGAKRYF
size: .; D: .; J: TRBJ2-1; V: TRBV5-5; DNA: TGTGCCAGCAGCTTAGACAGAACCTTTTACAATGAGCAGTTCTTC; CDR3: CASSLDRTFYNEQFF
size: .; D: TRBD2; J: TRBJ2-3; V: TRBV9; DNA: TGTGCCAGCAGCGAGAGGCTCCCTAGCGGGGTAAGCACAGATACGCAGTATTTT; CDR3: CASSERLPSGVSTDTQYF
size: .; D: .; J: TRBJ2-7; V: TRBV11-2; DNA: TGTGCCAGCAGCTTAATTACCTACGAGCAGTACTTC; CDR3: CASSLITYEQYF
size: .; D: .; J: TRBJ2-2; V: TRBV6-1; DNA: TGTGCCAGCAATAGAGTTAGCGGCACCGGGGAGCTGTTTTTT; CDR3: CASNRVSGTGELFF
size: .; D: TRBD2; J: TRBJ2-2; V: TRBV5-1; DNA: TGCGCCAGCAGCTTGCAGCGGGGGGCAACCGGGGAGCTGTTTTTT; CDR3: CASSLQRGATGELFF
size: medium-sized; D: .; J: TRBJ1-5; V: TRBV7-9; DNA: TGTGCCAGCAGCTTCCTAGGACAGCCCCAGCATTTT; CDR3: CASSFLGQPQHF
size: .; D: TRBD1; J: TRBJ1-3; V: TRBV4-1; DNA: TGCGCCAGCAGCTTTCGGACAGGGGAAAAGGTCGGTGGAAACACCATATATTTT; CDR3: CASSFRTGEKVGGNTIYF
size: .; D: TRBD2; J: TRBJ2-7; V: TRBV5-6; DNA: TGTGCCAGCAGCTTCACGGGAGGTGACGAGCAGTACTTC; CDR3: CASSFTGGDEQYF
size: few; D: .; J: TRBJ2-1; V: TRBV10-2; DNA: TGCGCCAGCAGGGGGGCTTCTGACTTTCGGTATGAGCAGTTCTTC; CDR3: CASRGASDFRYEQFF
size: .; D: TRBD1; J: TRBJ2-3; V: TRBV6-1; DNA: TGTGCCAGCAGTCCTGGACAGGGCGATTCTACGCAGTATTTT; CDR3: CASSPGQGDSTQYF
size: once; D: .; J: TRBJ1-4; V: TRBV20-1; DNA: TGCAGTGCTAGGGGGGGGGTAAAACTGTTTTTT; CDR3: CSARGGVKLFF
size: .; D: .; J: TRBJ2-7; V: TRBV18; DNA: TGTGCCAGCTCACCCGGAACTACCTACGAGCAGTACTTC; CDR3: CASSPGTTYEQYF
size: many; D: TRBD1; J: TRBJ1-6; V: TRBV19; DNA: TGTGCCAGTAGTCTTGGACAGGGAACTTCACCCCTCCACTTT; CDR3: CASSLGQGTSPLHF
size: .; D: .; J: TRBJ1-1; V: TRBV10-2; DNA: TGCGCCAGCAGTTCCGTTTCGGCTGAAGCTTTCTTT; CDR3: CASSSVSAEAFF
size: .; D: .; J: TRBJ1-6; V: TRBV14; DNA: TGTGCCAGCAGCCAAGCGGTGGGCTCACCCCTCCACTTT; CDR3: CASSQAVGSPLHF
size: .; D: TRBD2; J: TRBJ2-1; V: TRBV10-3; DNA: TGTGCCATCAGTGAGTCGATAAGCGGGAGGAACAATGAGCAGTTCTTC; CDR3: CAISESISGRNNEQFF